This TCR beta chain was recovered during a study of response to subunit inactivated influenza vaccine. Germline values: CDR1 SGDLS, CDR2 YYNGEE. V was clipped by 4 bases and J by 6 bases, with 17 bases between them. The CDR3 consists of 16 residues. This clonotype was found a few times. TCRdb reprocessed the RT-PCR reads with MiXCR, giving one entry per CDR3 protein. The table records some 540,000 distinct CDR3 sequences, under 30% of them present only once. This same sample was also part of a study on T cells expressing NK-cell markers. That work contributes: UMIs were included in TCR beta cDNA generated by 5'RACE template switching. It was sorted CD3+CD56+NKG2C+, CD3+CD56+NKG2C- and CD3+CD56-NKG2C+ T cells that supplied the TCR beta repertoires.

V and J are TRBV9 and TRBJ1-6, with D unresolved. The specimen comprised CD4+ T cells sorted from PBMCs, sampled 11 to 12 days after vaccination. The sequence derives from a man aged 50 to 59 who received an inactivated influenza vaccine. The CDR3 here is CASSTHMRPSNSPLHF. The CDR3 DNA reads as TGTGCCAGCAGCACCCATATGAGGCCTTCTAATTCACCCCTCCACTTT.